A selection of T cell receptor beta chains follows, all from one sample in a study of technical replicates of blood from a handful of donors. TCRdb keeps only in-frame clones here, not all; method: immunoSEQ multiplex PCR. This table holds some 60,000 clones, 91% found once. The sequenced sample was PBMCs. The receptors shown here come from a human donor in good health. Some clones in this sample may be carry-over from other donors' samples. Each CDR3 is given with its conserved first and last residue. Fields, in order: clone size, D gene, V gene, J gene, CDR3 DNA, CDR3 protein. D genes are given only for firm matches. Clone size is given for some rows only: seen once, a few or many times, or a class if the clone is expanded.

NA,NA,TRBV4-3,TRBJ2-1,TGCGCCAGCAGCCAAGATCGAGGATTTGAGCAGTTCTTC,CASSQDRGFEQFF
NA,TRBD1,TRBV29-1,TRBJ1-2,TGCAGCGCAGGGACAGGGGGTGGTTATGGCTACACCTTC,CSAGTGGGYGYTF
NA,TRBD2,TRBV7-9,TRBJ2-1,TGTGCCAGCAGCTTAGGGACTAGCGGGAGCAATGAGCAGTTCTTC,CASSLGTSGSNEQFF
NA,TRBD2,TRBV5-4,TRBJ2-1,TGTGCCAGCAGCCCCGGGCTAGCGGGCTTCAATGAGCAGTTCTTC,CASSPGLAGFNEQFF
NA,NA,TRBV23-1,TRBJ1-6,TGCGCCAGCATTAGGGGACATCTGCATTCACCCCTCCACTTT,CASIRGHLHSPLHF
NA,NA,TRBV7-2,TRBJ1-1,TGTGCCAGCAGCTTAGCCGTCTCGAGGGAAGCTTTCTTT,CASSLAVSREAFF
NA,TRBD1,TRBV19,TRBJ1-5,TGTGCCACCGGGACAGGAACTTATCAGCCCCAGCATTTT,CATGTGTYQPQHF
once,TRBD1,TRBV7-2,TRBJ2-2,TGTGCCAGCAGCGCCTACAGGGGGCAGGCCGGGGAGCTGTTTTTT,CASSAYRGQAGELFF
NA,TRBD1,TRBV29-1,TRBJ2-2,TGCAGCGTTGACAACAGGGGGGACACCGGGGAGCTGTTTTTT,CSVDNRGDTGELFF
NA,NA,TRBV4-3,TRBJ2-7,TGCGCCAGCAGCCAGTTATTAGCGTCAGGAACGGCCGCCCAGCAGTACTTC,CASSQLLASGTAAQQYF
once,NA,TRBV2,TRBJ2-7,TGTGCCAGCAGTAGCCGGGACATCCGTCGGGAGCAGTACTTC,CASSSRDIRREQYF
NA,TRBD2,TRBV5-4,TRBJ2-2,TGTGCCAGCAGCTCAGGACTAGCGGGGGTCACCGGGGAGCTGTTTTTT,CASSSGLAGVTGELFF
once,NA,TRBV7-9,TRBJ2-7,TGTGCCAGCAGCTCCACAGCCGAGATGTCCTACGAGCAGTACTTC,CASSSTAEMSYEQYF
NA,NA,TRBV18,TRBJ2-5,TGTGCCAGCTCCCTCTTCGGGGGAGAGACCCAGTACTTC,CASSLFGGETQYF
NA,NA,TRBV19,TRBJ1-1,TGTGCCAGTAGTACCCAGGGGTCAACAGGCACTGAAGCTTTCTTT,CASSTQGSTGTEAFF
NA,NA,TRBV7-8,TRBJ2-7,TGTGCCAGCAGCTTAGGTGGCCTAGGGGGCGAGCAGTACTTC,CASSLGGLGGEQYF
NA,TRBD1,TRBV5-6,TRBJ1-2,TGTGCCAGCAGCTTGTGGGCAGGGGGCAAAGGTGGCTACACCTTC,CASSLWAGGKGGYTF
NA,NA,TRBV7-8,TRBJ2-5,TGTGCCAGCAGCTTAGGATGGGGGGGCGGTGAAGAGACCCAGTACTTC,CASSLGWGGGEETQYF
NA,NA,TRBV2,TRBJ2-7,TGTGCCAGCAACTCCCCCGGTAGCGAGCAGTACTTC,CASNSPGSEQYF
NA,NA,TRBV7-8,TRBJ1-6,TGTGCCAGCAGCGACCAGGGCTACAATTCACCCCTCCACTTT,CASSDQGYNSPLHF
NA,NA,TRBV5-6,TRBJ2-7,TGTGCCAGCAGCTTGTTAGGAGCCTACGAGCAGTACTTC,CASSLLGAYEQYF
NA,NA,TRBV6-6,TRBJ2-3,TGTGCCAGCAGACAAACCGAAGATACGCAGTATTTT,CASRQTEDTQYF
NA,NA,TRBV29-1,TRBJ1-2,TGCAGCGTTGAAGGGATGACAGGTTCTTTGAGCTACACCTTC,CSVEGMTGSLSYTF
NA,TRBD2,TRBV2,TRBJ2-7,TGTGCCAGCAGGACTAGCGGGGTCAACGAGCAGTACTTC,CASRTSGVNEQYF
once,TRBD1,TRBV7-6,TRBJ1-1,TGTGCCAGCAGCGGGGACAGGGGGCTTGGCACTGAAGCTTTCTTT,CASSGDRGLGTEAFF
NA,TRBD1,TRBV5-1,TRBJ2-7,TGCGCCAGCAGCTTAAGGGAGGGACAGGGGGAGAGGGCCTACGAGCAGTACTTC,CASSLREGQGERAYEQYF
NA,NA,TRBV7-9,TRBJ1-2,TGTGCCAGCAGCTCGGAGGTGGGTGGCTACACCTTC,CASSSEVGGYTF
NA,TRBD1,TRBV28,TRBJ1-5,TGTGCCAGCAGTTTAATCGGGACAGGGGTTGGGCCCCCCCCACGGCCCCAGCATTTT,CASSLIGTGVGPPPRPQHF
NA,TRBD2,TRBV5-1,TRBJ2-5,TGCGCCAGCAGCCCCCGGGCCGGGACTAGCGGACCCGCCCAGTACTTC,CASSPRAGTSGPAQYF
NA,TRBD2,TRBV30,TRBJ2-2,TGTGCCTGGCTACGGGGCGGGAGGAACGCGGGCGGGGAGCTGTTTTTT,CAWLRGGRNAGGELFF